This T cell receptor beta chain was recovered during a study of post-analysis software for immune sequencing data (dated by TCRdb to the mid-2010s). Background for the entire study: The recorded disease courses included relapsing-remitting, secondary progressive and progressive-relapsing multiple sclerosis, and some patients had no subtype annotation. The multiple sclerosis patient repertoires were compared with some twelve previously published healthy control repertoires from donors aged roughly 6 to 25 years. A subset of samples was prepared in parallel using single-end sample barcoding, then pooled and co-amplified after Illumina adapter ligation. Overall results and qualifications from the work: The multiple sclerosis patient group was slightly younger than the control group. Direct clustering with F measure showed strong co-clustering of samples prepared in the same batch, prompting a batch-effect correction. Multiple sclerosis patients had significantly lower normalized Chao1 diversity than controls, a result that suggests substantial peripheral T-cell clonal expansion. Significantly higher frequencies in patients than in controls were found for a few TRBV segments, including TRBV5-6, TRBV5-1 and TRBV20-1.

To demonstrate the VDJtools post-analysis software, the study profiled TCR beta repertoires from the peripheral blood of 10 to 15 young patients with multiple sclerosis. Multiple sclerosis patients were children and adolescents aged roughly 6 to 17 years. From the cysteine through the phenylalanine, the CDR3 covers 15 amino acids. CDR3 DNA is the only sequence kept; it has 45 bases, read in frame from the first base. Reading the germline V gene gives CDR1 MNHEY and CDR2 SVGEGT. V drops 0 bases and J drops 7 bases, leaving 16 bases in between. This clonotype was seen a few times. The antigen it binds to is not known. Per-nucleotide qualities are absent, and no much larger clonotype sits a single base away. The method behind the library was PCR. The sample was run on an Illumina HiSeq 2500. Unique molecular identifiers were incorporated into TCR beta cDNA libraries to reduce PCR and sequencing biases. Every 1 to 10 million input T cells yielded approximately 500,000 cDNA molecules, meaning each molecule approximated one T cell. Patient libraries were prepared and sequenced with the same protocol used for the earlier healthy control dataset. Within a given batch, samples were prepared together, multiplexed and sequenced on the same HiSeq lane. The authors' pipeline ran thus. Raw barcoded reads were processed with MIGEC, and single-read molecular identifier groups were discarded before consensus assembly and CDR3 extraction. VDJtools was used for post-analysis of the clonotype tables, and diversity was normalized by down-sampling every dataset to the size of the smallest sample. In repertoire overlap clustering, CDR3 amino acid sequences, but not nucleotide sequences, were matched to correct batch-related cross-sample contamination. In TCRdb, the public reads were trimmed at Q25 with fastp and aligned with MiXCR, with productive beta chains retained. Rows with one shared CDR3 protein collapse into an entry with the most common genes and DNA. V and J calls and clone size were set by TCRdb, not the authors. The sample table lists hundreds of thousands of distinct CDR3 sequences, approximately 57% of them with a count of one. The ten largest clones take up about 4.5% of the sample.

This TCR derives from a girl aged 10-17 years with multiple sclerosis. The sequencing input was blood. The V gene is TRBV6-2 or TRBV6-3 and the J gene is TRBJ2-7; too little of a D gene remains to name it. At the DNA level, the sequence is TGTGCCAGCAGTTACTCCAGGCCAATACTCGGGGAGCAGTACTTC. It is translated as CASSYSRPILGEQYF.